This is a list of T cell receptor beta chains from one sample in a study of a mutant IDH1 vaccine in newly diagnosed glioma. Assay: immunoSEQ multiplex PCR; the TCRdb copy retains only in-frame clones and omits some. This sample has 40,000 or so clones, with about four fifths found just once. Their antigen targets remain unknown. The sample here was PBMCs, taken from a glioma patient whose treatment included an IDH1 peptide vaccine. The receptors were gathered from a woman aged 18-29 years with glioma. Some clones in this sample may be carry-over from other donors' samples. Each CDR3 is given with its conserved first and last residue.

>TRBV9
CASSSRTGPVNTEAFF
>TRBV6-4
CASSEGDSWTDTQYF
>TRBV4-1
CASSQGTGVQETQYF
>TRBV30
CALWTGASYQETQYF
>TRBV27
CASGQFNQPQHF
>TRBV6-1
CAGSRDNEQFF
>TRBV6-6
CASSYGSNQPQHF
>TRBV6-1
CASSVGAGGTEAFF
>TRBV5-1
CASSLAATGRGYTF
>TRBV4-2
CASSQGGGQGRNQPQHF
>TRBV30
CAWSVPQRGYYEQYF
>TRBV19
CASSAGQVTYEQYF
>TRBV27
CASTSLLADSYNEQFF
>TRBV30
CAWSVQRGYTF
>TRBV6-1
CASSEKLWTVYGYTF
>TRBV5-5
CASSLGQRNTEAFF
>TRBV4-1
CASSHIRAEAFF
>TRBV7-9
CASTSPGNPRETQYF
>TRBV27
CASTYLQMIHEQYF
>TRBV6-1
CASSEGASGRAQDTQYF
>TRBV27
CASATWGNQPQHF
>TRBV13
CASSSRHEQYF
>TRBV9
CASSVGGRTNTGELFF
>TRBV30
CAWSVRGGNQPQHF
>TRBV9
CASSVASGGNSPLHF
>TRBV27
CASRQTGTNTEAFF
>TRBV9
CASSDDTYTEAFF
>TRBV18
CASSPRADDFRDYGYTF
>TRBV2
CASSERREANNEQFF
>TRBV6-1
CASRSRPTQYF
>TRBV9
CASSAGGGGHEQYF
>TRBV27
CASGPLPLTGELFF
>TRBV18
CASSPTPDSGNTIYF
>TRBV5-6
CASSVGSQPMKGYTF
>TRBV2
CASRQGPNYGYTF
>TRBV7-9
CASRYRVPEAFF
>TRBV19
CASSFGTGVSPLHF
>TRBV5-5
CASSREPGTASYEQYF
>TRBV29-1
CSARQGDNYGYTF
>TRBV2
CASSDWGGQNIQYF
>TRBV10-3
CAISESGRGIQTNQPQHF
>TRBV10-3
CAISDIGEQYF
>TRBV15
CATSETDADTQYF
>TRBV15
CATSRGPLRAGLSPLHF
>TRBV7-9
CASSQGQHYGYTF
>TRBV18
CASSPRATGFFPEAFF
>TRBV4-2
CASSQDRGNTEAFF
>TRBV11-3
CASSPRGRWTGELFF
>TRBV5-1
CASSLQGYEQYF
>TRBV7-7
CASSLGTTYEQYF
>TRBV2
CASSEGGLVQPQHF
>TRBV19
CASSMSIAGELFF
>TRBV5-1
CASSLYRVDEQFF
>TRBV5-1
CASSLDPRTDLWNEQFF
>TRBV7-9
CASSLRGGKPDTQYF
>TRBV4-3
CASSQVLGDYGYTF
>TRBV19
CASSWGLAGGFLDTQYF